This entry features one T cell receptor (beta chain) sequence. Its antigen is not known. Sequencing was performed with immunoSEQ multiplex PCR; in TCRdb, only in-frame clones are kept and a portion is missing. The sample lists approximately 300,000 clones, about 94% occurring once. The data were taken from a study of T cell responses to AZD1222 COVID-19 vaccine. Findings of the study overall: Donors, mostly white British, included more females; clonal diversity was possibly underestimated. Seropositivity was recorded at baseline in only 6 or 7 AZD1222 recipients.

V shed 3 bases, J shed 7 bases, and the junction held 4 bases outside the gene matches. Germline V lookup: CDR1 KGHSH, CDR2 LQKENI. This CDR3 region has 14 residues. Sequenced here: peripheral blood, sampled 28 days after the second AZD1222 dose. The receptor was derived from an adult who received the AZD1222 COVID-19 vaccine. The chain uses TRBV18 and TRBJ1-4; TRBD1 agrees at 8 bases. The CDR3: CASSPTGAAEKLFF. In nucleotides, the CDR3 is TGTGCCAGCTCACCGACAGGGGCGGCTGAAAAACTGTTTTTT.